Reported below is one T cell receptor beta chain. The antigen is not known. Cells were stimulated nonspecifically with anti-CD3/anti-CD28 magnetic beads. CD4+ T cells upregulating both CD40 ligand and CD69 were sorted as responding cells. The immunoSEQ assay was version 4, run in survey mode. Template was genomic DNA at 10 ng/uL, with up to about 1 ug used per sample. The data were produced by immunoSEQ multiplex PCR, yet TCRdb's version contains in-frame clones alone and is incomplete. Here the sample spans under 45,000 clones, approximately 88% being singletons. This sample is part of a study of persistence of HIV-infected CD4 T cells. The CDR3 has 17 residues. Trimming cost V 4 bases and J 4 bases; bases outside gene matches: 14. CDR1 SGHRS and CDR2 YFSETQ come from the germline V gene.

The material was CD4+ T cells sorted from PBMCs after roughly 18-hour stimulation, obtained from a patient who received antiretroviral therapy. This sequence was found in an adult man with HIV who was CMV-seropositive. The J gene is TRBJ2-5, the V gene TRBV5-1, with 9 bases that match TRBD1. The CDR3 here is CASSLGNTGGAGETQYF. Written as DNA, the CDR3 is TGCGCCAGCAGCCTTGGAAATACAGGGGGCGCAGGAGAGACCCAGTACTTC.